What follows are 21 T cell receptor beta chains derived from one specimen sequenced in a study of blood T cell repertoires in COVID-19. Profiling relied on immunoSEQ multiplex PCR, and the TCRdb table lists in-frame clones only, not all of them. The sample consists of 400,000 to 450,000 clones, more than 80% of them appearing once. Sequencing used PBMCs or T cells enriched from blood (not recorded which). The receptors stem from a young man who had recovered from COVID-19.

The chain carries TRBV14 and TRBJ2-7; 12 bases line up with TRBD2. CDR1 and CDR2 (germline): SGHDN, FVKESK. CDR3 size: 19 residues. V dropped 2 bases and J dropped 4; count of bases not matched to a gene: 15. The CDR3 spells CASSQKPSGLAGFWYEQYF. The CDR3 DNA sequence: TGTGCCAGCAGCCAAAAACCTTCGGGACTAGCGGGTTTTTGGTACGAGCAGTACTTC.

The rearrangement joins TRBV18 to TRBJ2-1; 10 positions agree with TRBD2. The CDR3 contains 18 residues. V dropped 3 bases and J dropped 3; count of bases not matched to a gene: 11. CDR1 and CDR2 (germline): KGHSH, LQKENI. In nucleotides, the CDR3 is TGTGCCAGCTCACCTTCCAGGACTAGCGGCCGAATCTACAATGAGCAGTTCTTC. Translating it yields CASSPSRTSGRIYNEQFF.

V gene TRBV3-1 (or the pseudogene TRBV3-2) combines with J gene TRBJ1-4; 7 positions agree with TRBD1. CDR1 is LGHDT, CDR2 YNNKEL, per germline (reference sequence). With V trimmed by 4 bases and J by 5 bases, 7 bases remained unmatched. This CDR3 contains 15 residues. The CDR3 bases are TGTGCCAGCAGCCTCGGACAGGCTCTGAATGAAAAACTGTTTTTT. Protein: CASSLGQALNEKLFF.

The rearrangement joins TRBV11-2 to TRBJ2-5; D is unclear. Germline V gene sequence: CDR1 SGHAT, CDR2 FQNNGV. This CDR3 contains 13 residues. Trimming shortened V by 6 bases and J by 0 bases, and 8 bases separated the two germline ends. CDR3 in amino acids: CASSSQYQETQYF. In DNA, the CDR3 is TGTGCCAGCAGTTCACAGTACCAAGAGACCCAGTACTTC.

This clone came up once. The rearrangement uses TRBV7-9 and TRBJ2-1, with TRBD2 identical over 7 bases. The CDR3 has 12 residues. The ends lost 8 bases at V and 4 bases at J; junction bases unmatched: 2. CDR1 is SEHNR and CDR2 is FQNEAQ in the germline V gene (reference sequence). As DNA, the CDR3 is TGTGCCAGCGGCGGGAGTTACAATGAGCAGTTCTTC. Amino acids: CASGGSYNEQFF.

This clone was counted between two and nine times. This chain links TRBV15 with TRBJ2-1; 7 nucleotides line up with TRBD1. The CDR3 is made up of 14 amino acids. Germline V gene lookup returns CDR1 LNHNV and CDR2 YYDKDF (reference sequence). With 6 bases clipped from V and 3 bases from J, the junction kept 5 bases outside the gene matches. The chain's CDR3 is CATSQQGYYNEQFF. CDR3 nucleotide sequence: TGTGCCACCAGTCAACAGGGGTACTACAATGAGCAGTTCTTC.

J is TRBJ1-5 and V is TRBV28; D is unresolved. Germline V gene data show CDR1 as MDHEN and CDR2 as SYDVKM. V lost 2 bases to trimming and J lost 7 bases, with 12 bases between them. This CDR3 region has 14 residues. The CDR3 DNA sequence: TGTGCCAGCAGTTTAAGCAGGTTAGGACAGCCCCAGCATTTT. Residues: CASSLSRLGQPQHF.

V usage is TRBV28 and J usage is TRBJ1-2; 8 nucleotides agree with TRBD1. Germline V gives CDR1 MDHEN, CDR2 SYDVKM. This CDR3 contains 14 residues. Trimming removed 5 bases from V and 3 bases from J; junction bases left unmatched: 5. The CDR3 nucleotides are TGTGCCAGCAGTGCCTGGGACAGGTACTATGGCTACACCTTC. It codes for CASSAWDRYYGYTF.

The gene calls are TRBV21-1 and TRBJ2-5; the listed D gene, TRBD1, was not tested against the DNA. TRBV21-1 is termed a pseudogene. The CDR3 runs 17 residues. For the CDR3, the DNA is TGTGCCAGCAGGACCCAAACTCGGACAGGGAGAGGAGAGACCCAGTACTTC. Translating it yields CASRTQTRTGRGETQYF.

This chain uses TRBV9 with TRBJ2-3; maybe TRBD1 (6 bases). The CDR3 runs to 15 residues. Germline V gene sequence: CDR1 SGDLS, CDR2 YYNGEE. Trimming took off 0 bases at V and 5 bases at J, with 13 bases between the two ends. CDR3 DNA sequence: TGTGCCAGCAGCGTAGCGGCAGGGGTTATAGATACGCAGTATTTT. Protein sequence: CASSVAAGVIDTQYF.

This chain links TRBV28 with TRBJ1-5, with TRBD1 matching over 8 bases. Per germline, CDR1 MDHEN and CDR2 SYDVKM. There are 13 residues in the CDR3. Trimming at V came to 8 bases and at J to 7 bases, leaving 7 bases not matched to a gene. The CDR3: CASGQGSSQPQHF. As DNA, the CDR3 is TGTGCCAGCGGACAGGGTTCATCCCAGCCCCAGCATTTT.

This sequence joins TRBV10-3 and TRBJ1-2; D possibly corresponds to TRBD1 (5 bases). The CDR3 contains 13 residues. V was clipped by 2 bases and J by 5 bases, with 9 bases between them. Germline CDR1 ENHRY, CDR2 SYGVKD. CDR3 protein: CAISEDRRYGYTF. CDR3 bases: TGTGCCATCAGTGAGGACAGACGATATGGCTACACCTTC.

This rearrangement joins TRBV3-1 (or the pseudogene TRBV3-2) to TRBJ2-1, with 9 bases lining up with TRBD2. There are 15 residues in the CDR3. From germline, CDR1 is LGHDT and CDR2 YNNKEL (reference sequence). V gave up 1 base and J gave up 3 bases; unmatched junction bases: 1. The CDR3 DNA is TGTGCCAGCAGCCAAGGACTAGCGGACTACAATGAGCAGTTCTTC. It translates to CASSQGLADYNEQFF.

The sample holds one count of this clone. This chain joins TRBV27 and TRBJ2-7, with D perhaps matching TRBD1 (5 bases). The CDR3 runs 13 residues. Germline V lookup: CDR1 MNHEY, CDR2 SMNVEV (reference sequence). V dropped 6 bases and J dropped 2 bases, with 11 bases sitting between them. CDR3 bases: TGTGCCAGCAGGGACCTGGGGCCCTACGAGCAGTACTTC. Amino acid sequence: CASRDLGPYEQYF.

This rearrangement joins TRBV3-1 (or the pseudogene TRBV3-2) to TRBJ1-2; a weak D match, TRBD1 (5 bases). Germline V gene lookup returns CDR1 LGHDT and CDR2 YNNKEL (reference sequence). Between the trimmed V and J ends, which lost 1 base and 6 bases, there was a span of 12 bases. CDR3 length: 14 amino acids. CDR3 protein: CASSQASTDHGYTF. CDR3 nucleotides: TGTGCCAGCAGCCAAGCGTCGACAGACCATGGCTACACCTTC.

The rearrangement uses TRBV27 and TRBJ1-2; a possible D gene is TRBD1 (6 bases). The germline gives CDR1 MNHEY, CDR2 SMNVEV (reference sequence). Trimming left V 0 bases short and J 1 base short, with 9 bases between. CDR3 size: 15 residues. Here the CDR3 reads CASSLSTGDNYGYTF. DNA for the CDR3: TGTGCCAGCAGTTTATCGACAGGAGATAACTATGGCTACACCTTC.

V usage is TRBV7-9 and J usage is TRBJ1-4, with a possible D match to TRBD1 (5 bases). Germline V gene sequence: CDR1 SEHNR, CDR2 FQNEAQ (reference sequence). This CDR3 is built from 15 residues. Trimming pared 3 bases from V and 7 bases from J, leaving 15 bases between. The CDR3 nucleotides are TGTGCCAGCAGCTTCGACGGGACTGGAGCTGAAAAACTGTTTTTT. Amino acids: CASSFDGTGAEKLFF.

V gene TRBV28 combines with J gene TRBJ1-2; unclear D gene. Between the trimmed V and J ends, which lost 3 bases and 9 bases, there was a span of 14 bases. Germline CDR1 is MDHEN and CDR2 is SYDVKM. The CDR3 runs 13 residues. The CDR3 is CASSFRVPRSYTF. CDR3 DNA sequence: TGTGCCAGCAGTTTTCGGGTCCCTAGGAGCTACACCTTC.

The chain couples TRBV28 to TRBJ1-3, with 7 bases fitting TRBD1. The V segment lost 6 bases and the J segment 0 bases; nucleotides outside the gene matches: 5. This CDR3 is 15 amino acids long. Germline assignment: CDR1 MDHEN and CDR2 SYDVKM. The CDR3 protein is CASRLTGHSGNTIYF. CDR3 sequence (DNA): TGTGCCAGCAGATTGACAGGGCACTCTGGAAACACCATATATTTT.

V gene TRBV3-1 (or the pseudogene TRBV3-2) combines with J gene TRBJ2-2, with 7 positions matching TRBD1. CDR3 length: 15 residues. The germline CDR1 and CDR2 sequences are LGHDT and YNNKEL (reference sequence). V was pared by 4 bases and J by 2 bases, with 4 bases of the junction left unmatched. CDR3 in amino acids: CASSRGDRNTGELFF. The DNA of the CDR3 is TGTGCCAGCAGCCGAGGGGACAGAAACACCGGGGAGCTGTTTTTT.

This clone was found a few times. The chain combines TRBV6-1 with TRBJ2-3; 8 bases agree with TRBD2. The CDR3 has 16 amino acids. V gave up 4 bases and J gave up 1 base; unmatched junction bases: 7. The V gene's germline CDR1 is MNHNS and CDR2 SASEGT. The CDR3, as DNA: TGTGCCAGCAGTGGACAGGTCGGGGGGGGCACAGATACGCAGTATTTT. It is translated as CASSGQVGGGTDTQYF.